The 18 T cell receptor beta chains reported below all come from one sample, sequenced in a study of vaccination and CD4 T cells after COVID-19. These receptors' antigens are unknown. The treatment was: roughly ten-day PBMC culture with coronavirus spike peptide pools or control peptides (ViraFEST assay). Sequencing of the DNA from cultured CD4+ T cells was carried out with the Oncomine TCR Beta short-read assay. In TCRdb, the PCR reads were re-called with MiXCR into one record per CDR3 protein. The data show some 20,000 distinct CDR3 sequences, approximately 45% seen once. The starting material was CD4+ T cells from blood, cultured in vitro, obtained after SARS-CoV-2 vaccination. The receptors here all came from a human donor who had recovered from COVID-19.

This clonotype came up a few times. The V call is TRBV27, the J call TRBJ1-1, with D maybe TRBD1 (6 bases). Germline V gene data show CDR1 as MNHEY and CDR2 as SMNVEV (reference sequence). This CDR3 spans 14 amino acids. Trimming pared 2 bases from V and 4 bases from J, leaving 11 bases between. This chain's CDR3 is CASSLGGAVTEAFF. As DNA, the CDR3 is TGTGCCAGCAGTTTAGGGGGGGCGGTCACTGAAGCTTTCTTT.

The chain is built from TRBV19 and TRBJ1-5, with D possibly being TRBD1 (5 bases). The ends were cut back, 5 bases at V and 0 bases at J, with 11 bases in the middle. The CDR3 runs to 15 residues. In germline, CDR1 is LNHDA, CDR2 SQIVND (reference sequence). The CDR3 reads CASSAGQHSNQPQHF. The DNA for the CDR3 is TGTGCCAGTAGTGCAGGACAACATAGCAATCAGCCCCAGCATTTT.

This clonotype was seen a single time. V is TRBV29-1 and J is TRBJ1-1; perhaps TRBD1 as D (6 bases). The CDR3 has 13 amino acids. Germline values: CDR1 SQVTM, CDR2 ANQGSEA. The V end was cut by 4 bases, the J end by 1 base, with 10 bases between. Here the CDR3 reads CSVAGAWNTEAFF. CDR3 bases: TGCAGCGTTGCGGGGGCGTGGAACACTGAAGCTTTCTTT.

This chain connects TRBV7-9 to TRBJ1-6; unclear D gene. Trimming removed 1 base from V and 9 bases from J, with 10 bases in between. Looked up from germline, CDR1 is SEHNR and CDR2 is FQNEAQ (reference sequence). There are 14 residues in the CDR3. CDR3 protein: CASSLEGGSSPLHF. CDR3 coding DNA: TGTGCCAGCAGCTTAGAAGGTGGAAGTTCACCCCTCCACTTT.

This clonotype was detected once. V and J are TRBV5-6 and TRBJ2-5, with TRBD2 matching 9 bases. Germline V gene data show CDR1 as SGHDT and CDR2 as YYEEEE. Germline trimming cut 4 bases from V and 4 bases from J; bases unmatched to any gene: 11. The CDR3 totals 16 residues. In DNA, the CDR3 is TGTGCCAGCAGCGCAGGGGATCTAGCGGGGATAGAGACCCAGTACTTC. Its translation is CASSAGDLAGIETQYF.

As regards this clonotype: A junction end diverges from the germline sequence, so it may reflect a read error. The chain carries TRBV19 and TRBJ1-5; possible D gene TRBD1, 5 bases. CDR1 LNHDA and CDR2 SQIVND come from the germline V gene (reference sequence). CDR3 size: 17 residues. The CDR3 here is CASSIDSGGYSNQPQRF. The DNA of the CDR3 is TGTGCCAGTAGTATAGATAGCGGGGGATATAGCAATCAGCCCCAGCGTTTT.

CDR3 loop: CASSEGRVGTEAFF. The CDR3 DNA reads as TGTGCCAGCAGTGAAGGAAGGGTTGGCACTGAAGCTTTCTTT. V and J are TRBV6-1 and TRBJ1-1; D remains ambiguous. Germline values: CDR1 MNHNS, CDR2 SASEGT. V dropped 1 base and J dropped 4 bases, with 10 bases sitting between them. The CDR3 has 14 amino acids.

This clonotype occurred a few times. This chain uses TRBV5-4 with TRBJ1-2; tentatively, D is TRBD1 (6 bases). There are 14 residues in the CDR3. Germline assignment: CDR1 SGHNT and CDR2 YYREEE (reference sequence). V dropped 0 bases and J dropped 5 bases, with 11 bases sitting between them. Here the CDR3 reads CASSLVGQGYGYTF. DNA for the CDR3: TGTGCCAGCAGCTTGGTGGGGCAGGGGTATGGCTACACCTTC.

The chain combines TRBV6-2 or TRBV6-3 with TRBJ1-2; 7 nucleotides agree with TRBD1. The trim removed 9 bases at V and 3 bases at J, leaving 7 bases unmatched. The V gene's germline CDR1 is MNHEY and CDR2 SVGEGT. The CDR3 has 13 residues. CDR3 bases: TGTGCCAGGGATCCGACAGGGCACTATGGCTACACCTTC. Residues: CARDPTGHYGYTF.

This clonotype was seen a handful of times. The gene calls are TRBV15 and TRBJ1-1; no definite D call. V was clipped by 5 bases and J by 4 bases, with 11 bases between them. The CDR3 sequence is 13 residues long. Germline V gives CDR1 LNHNV, CDR2 YYDKDF (reference sequence). CDR3 coding DNA: TGTGCCACCAGCCTACTAAAAGGCACTGAAGCTTTCTTT. Residues: CATSLLKGTEAFF.

The V and J genes are TRBV20-1 and TRBJ1-1; perhaps TRBD1 as D (5 bases). The CDR3 runs to 12 residues. From germline, CDR1 is DFQATT and CDR2 SNEGSKA (reference sequence). The CDR3 loop reads CSPRGSGTEAFF. CDR3 in DNA: TGCAGCCCTCGGGGGAGTGGGACTGAAGCTTTCTTT.

The chain uses TRBV15 and TRBJ2-1; TRBD2 matches at 8 bases. CDR3 size: 17 residues. In germline, CDR1 is LNHNV, CDR2 YYDKDF (reference sequence). V was clipped by 5 bases and J by 4 bases; unmatched bases: 13. The CDR3 bases are TGTGCCACCAGCCGGGGTGGGGGGGGACTAGAATACAATGAGCAGTTCTTC. Its protein product is CATSRGGGGLEYNEQFF.

Here the CDR3 reads CASSLQGSNYGYTF. The CDR3 DNA reads as TGTGCCAGCAGCTTACAGGGATCTAACTATGGCTACACCTTC. The V call is TRBV7-2, the J call TRBJ1-2, with D tentatively TRBD1 (5 bases). This CDR3 spans 14 amino acids. Germline loops: CDR1 SGHTA, CDR2 FQGNSA. Trimming removed 2 bases at V and 0 bases at J, with 7 bases between.

In its sample, this clonotype was seen once. V is TRBV28 and J is TRBJ2-7; 8 bases fit TRBD1. CDR1 is MDHEN, CDR2 SYDVKM, per germline. The CDR3 loop spans 17 amino acids. Unmatched junction bases numbered 15, after V lost 2 bases and J lost 6 bases. CDR3 sequence (DNA): TGTGCCAGCAGTTTAGTTTCAGGGCGGACAGGGCATAGCGAGCAGTACTTC. Amino acid sequence: CASSLVSGRTGHSEQYF.

This clonotype was counted only a few times. J is TRBJ1-6 and V is TRBV20-1; TRBD1 matches at 7 bases. This CDR3 is 14 amino acids long. V was clipped by 6 bases and J by 7 bases; unmatched bases: 9. Per germline, CDR1 DFQATT and CDR2 SNEGSKA (reference sequence). The DNA of the CDR3 is TGCAGTGCAACGGTAACAGGGGTGAATTCACCCCTCCACTTT. Its translation: CSATVTGVNSPLHF.

The CDR3 nucleotides are TGTGCCAGCAGTAGTGACAGGGTTCGTGGCTACACCTTC. The encoded protein is CASSSDRVRGYTF. The V gene is TRBV6-1, the J gene TRBJ1-2, with TRBD1 identical over 7 bases. From germline, CDR1 is MNHNS and CDR2 SASEGT. The CDR3 is 13 amino acids. J gave up 7 bases and V 5 bases, and 7 bases lay outside the gene matches.

This clonotype was seen more than once but under ten times. This chain connects TRBV15 to TRBJ1-3, with 8 nucleotides matching TRBD1. The ends lost 1 base at V and 4 bases at J; junction bases unmatched: 0. This CDR3 is 14 amino acids long. Germline V CDR1 and CDR2: LNHNV, YYDKDF (reference sequence). In DNA form, the CDR3 reads TGTGCCACCAGCAGAGGGACAGGGGGAAACACCATATATTTT. Residues: CATSRGTGGNTIYF.

The sample holds a few counts of this clonotype. DNA for the CDR3: TGCAGTGCTAGATACTCTTTCAGGGATCAGCCCCAGCATTTT. Its protein product is CSARYSFRDQPQHF. The chain couples TRBV20-1 to TRBJ1-5; TRBD1 might be the D (5 bases). Germline CDR1 and CDR2: DFQATT and SNEGSKA (reference sequence). This CDR3 comprises 14 residues. V lost 2 bases and J lost 5, with 13 bases in between.